This T cell receptor beta chain was profiled in a study of shared T cell receptors in the human thymus. In germline, CDR1 is MGHDK, CDR2 SYGVNS. The V gene end was trimmed by 2 bases and the J gene end by 5 bases; junction bases not matched to a gene: 15. This CDR3 is 18 amino acids long. The table came from immunoSEQ multiplex PCR; TCRdb's copy has only in-frame clones and leaves some out. Here the sample spans about 660,000 clones, about 89% being singletons. The data also belong to a second study, concerning human thymus T cells. That report notes: Resected material from corrective heart surgery provided the thymus tissue analysed. Seemingly biased V and J gene usage marked thymic and blood repertoires.

Sequencing was done on a sample of thymocytes. The chain has TRBV25-1 and TRBJ2-5, with 9 bases matching TRBD1. The receptor comes from a boy under two years old with a congenital heart defect. This chain's CDR3 is CASSENRPVTGGWETQYF. In DNA form, the CDR3 reads TGTGCCAGCAGTGAAAATAGGCCCGTGACAGGGGGTTGGGAGACCCAGTACTTC.